One and the same sample provided the 25 T cell receptor beta chains below, sequenced in a study of STAT5B mutations in CD4+ large granular lymphocyte leukemia. Assay used: immunoSEQ multiplex PCR; TCRdb lists only in-frame clones, some missing. This sample yields 20,000 to 25,000 clones, of which 70% to 80% are seen a single time; roughly 0.43% belongs to the top ten. The sample taken for sequencing was CD4+ T cells from blood buffy coats. These TCRs come from a human donor in good health.

This clone was observed a few times. The genes are TRBV11-3 and TRBJ2-7; 7 bases line up with TRBD1. CDR3 length equals 15 residues. Trimming took 5 bases from V and 0 from J; bases not matched to a gene: 7. Germline CDR1 and CDR2: SGHNT and YENEEA. CDR3 protein: CASSATTGSSYEQYF. The CDR3 coding sequence is TGTGCCAGCAGCGCAACGACAGGGAGCTCCTACGAGCAGTACTTC.

This clone was observed a single time. This chain uses TRBV7-9 with TRBJ1-4; 12 bases agree with TRBD1. Germline CDR1 and CDR2: SEHNR and FQNEAQ (reference sequence). The CDR3 has 17 amino acids. With V trimmed by 3 bases and J by 1 base, 3 bases remained unmatched. CDR3 in DNA: TGTGCCAGCAGCTTTGGGACAGGGGGCTTAACTAATGAAAAACTGTTTTTT. Translated, it gives CASSFGTGGLTNEKLFF.

By its share, this clone is medium-sized (0.01 to 0.1%). Other DNA sequences in the sample encode the same CDR3. CDR3 coding DNA: TGCGCCAGCAGCCAAGCATACAGGGGGCGAACTGAAGCTTTCTTT. This codes for CASSQAYRGRTEAFF. The J gene is TRBJ1-1, the V gene TRBV4-1; 9 bases line up with TRBD1. The V segment lost 1 base and the J segment 5 bases; nucleotides outside the gene matches: 5. The CDR3 has 15 residues. Germline assignment: CDR1 MGHRA and CDR2 YSYEKL.

Only one count was recorded for this clone. This chain joins TRBV11-2 and TRBJ1-1; D not certain. Trimming left V 5 bases short and J 6 bases short, with 13 bases between. The CDR3 has 13 amino acids. Per the germline V gene, CDR1 is SGHAT and CDR2 is FQNNGV. CDR3 sequence: CASSPQVSPEAFF. The CDR3 DNA is TGTGCCAGCAGCCCCCAGGTCTCCCCTGAAGCTTTCTTT. The variable domain in full, with the rest retrieved from reference TRBV11-2 and TRBJ1-1, is EAGVAQSPRYKIIEKRQSVAFWCNPISGHATLYWYQQILGQGPKLLIQFQNNGVVDDSQLPKDRFSAERLKGVDSTLKIQPAKLEDSAVYLCASSPQVSPEAFFGQGTRLTVV.

CDR3 in DNA: TGTGCCAGCAGCGTAGTTGCGGGGGCGAGCACTGAAGCTTTCTTT. It codes for CASSVVAGASTEAFF. The chain links TRBV9 to TRBJ1-1; tentative D call: TRBD1 (6 bases). V was shortened by 0 bases and J by 4 bases, with 13 bases between the two germline ends. In germline, CDR1 is SGDLS, CDR2 YYNGEE. CDR3 length: 15 amino acids.

This clone was seen only a few times. CDR3 region: CASSPGTDPGPNEQFF. In DNA form, the CDR3 reads TGTGCCAGCAGCCCCGGGACGGATCCTGGACCTAATGAGCAGTTCTTC. The V and J genes are TRBV5-4 and TRBJ2-1; the D call may be TRBD1 or TRBD2 (5 bases each). The germline V and J ends were trimmed by 4 bases and 7 bases, with 21 bases remaining between them. Germline lookup yields CDR1 SGHNT and CDR2 YYREEE (reference sequence). The CDR3 has 16 amino acids. Filled out from reference TRBV5-4 and TRBJ2-1, the complete variable domain reads ETGVTQSPTHLIKTRGQQVTLRCSSQSGHNTVSWYQQALGQGPQFIFQYYREEENGRGNFPPRFSGLQFPNYSSELNVNALELDDSALYLCASSPGTDPGPNEQFFGPGTRLTVL.

The chain combines TRBV11-3 with TRBJ2-1; TRBD2 is a possible D gene (6 bases). The ends were cut back, 5 bases at V and 5 bases at J, with 13 bases in the middle. Germline CDR1 SGHNT, CDR2 YENEEA. The CDR3 sequence is 14 residues long. The CDR3 region has the DNA TGTGCCAGCAGCCGTAGCGGAACCGACAATGAGCAGTTCTTC. Residues: CASSRSGTDNEQFF.

This clone was observed a single time. The chain combines TRBV11-3 with TRBJ2-7; D possibly corresponds to TRBD1 (6 bases). CDR1 is SGHNT, CDR2 YENEEA, per germline. This CDR3 comprises 14 residues. V lost 4 bases and J lost 2, with 12 bases in between. The CDR3 protein is CASSSSGTTYEQYF. Here the CDR3 DNA reads TGTGCCAGCAGCTCATCCGGGACAACCTACGAGCAGTACTTC.

J is TRBJ2-7 and V is TRBV5-1; D is perhaps TRBD1 or TRBD2 (5 bases each). The CDR3 is 15 amino acids. From germline, CDR1 is SGHRS and CDR2 YFSETQ. V lost 3 bases and J lost 2, with 15 bases in between. In DNA, the CDR3 is TGCGCCAGCAGCTCCGCCGGGACGGCGACCTACGAGCAGTACTTC. It encodes CASSSAGTATYEQYF.

The chain is built from TRBV19 and TRBJ1-1, with D unclear. This CDR3 spans 13 amino acids. CDR1 LNHDA and CDR2 SQIVND come from the germline V gene (reference sequence). Trimming removed 10 bases from V and 1 base from J, with 13 bases in between. CDR3 in amino acids: CATRRGPNTEAFF. The DNA of the CDR3 is TGTGCCACGAGACGAGGGCCGAACACTGAAGCTTTCTTT.

The chain uses TRBV2 and TRBJ2-7, with TRBD1 identical over 11 bases. Germline CDR1 SNHLY, CDR2 FYNNEI. There are 16 residues in the CDR3. Trimming at V came to 5 bases and at J to 2 bases, leaving 8 bases not matched to a gene. The CDR3 is CASSTIPGQGAYEQYF. The DNA of the CDR3 is TGTGCCAGCAGTACAATACCGGGACAGGGGGCCTACGAGCAGTACTTC. The full variable domain, rest sourced from reference TRBV2 and TRBJ2-7, is EPEVTQTPSHQVTQMGQEVILRCVPISNHLYFYWYRQILGQKVEFLVSFYNNEISEKSEIFDDQFSVERPDGSNFTLKIRSTKLEDSAMYFCASSTIPGQGAYEQYFGPGTRLTVT.

The count of this clone is one. The chain has TRBV29-1 and TRBJ2-7; 12 bases line up with TRBD1. The CDR3 spans 13 residues. Trimming cost V 6 bases and J 7 bases; bases outside gene matches: 7. CDR1 is SQVTM and CDR2 is ANQGSEA in the germline V gene. CDR3: CSVEGQGAAEQYF. In nucleotides, the CDR3 is TGCAGCGTCGAGGGACAGGGGGCTGCAGAGCAGTACTTC.

This clone was recorded once. The V gene is TRBV11-3, the J gene TRBJ2-7; 10 nucleotides match TRBD1. In germline, CDR1 is SGHNT, CDR2 YENEEA. Trimming removed 3 bases from V and 1 base from J; junction bases left unmatched: 3. This CDR3 has 15 amino acids. In DNA form, the CDR3 reads TGTGCCAGCAGCTTCCGGACAGGGGGATCCTACGAGCAGTACTTC. Protein product: CASSFRTGGSYEQYF.

CDR3 in DNA: TGTGCCAGCAGGGAGGGAGGGAGGCGTGGCGGGGAGCTGTTTTTT. It yields the protein CASREGGRRGGELFF. The rearrangement uses TRBV6-5 and TRBJ2-2; 7 bases fit TRBD2. The CDR3 loop spans 15 amino acids. V trimming: 6 bases; J trimming: 7 bases; junction bases outside the gene matches: 11. Germline CDR1 reads MNHEY; CDR2 reads SVGAGI.

This clone has a handful of counts. This rearrangement joins TRBV19 to TRBJ2-1; D is uncertain. The CDR3 contains 12 residues. Germline-derived CDR1 and CDR2 are LNHDA and SQIVND (reference sequence). V lost 3 bases and J 4 bases, leaving 4 bases between the germline ends. Here the CDR3 DNA reads TGTGCCAGTAGTATGGGGTACAATGAGCAGTTCTTC. This translates into CASSMGYNEQFF.

The chain joins TRBV4-2 to TRBJ2-3; TRBD2 agrees at 13 bases. The CDR3 is 17 amino acids. Trimming took 0 bases from V and 2 from J; bases not matched to a gene: 2. Germline V gives CDR1 LGHNA, CDR2 YNFKEQ. The CDR3 here is CASSQEGLAGNTDTQYF. The CDR3 DNA reads as TGTGCCAGCAGCCAAGAGGGACTAGCGGGAAACACAGATACGCAGTATTTT.

The genes are TRBV6-1 and TRBJ1-4, with D uncertain. V was shortened by 3 bases and J by 8 bases, with 13 bases between the two germline ends. There are 14 residues in the CDR3. CDR1 is MNHNS, CDR2 SASEGT, per germline. CDR3 protein: CASSELQLGEKLFF. For the CDR3, the DNA is TGTGCCAGCAGTGAGCTCCAATTAGGGGAAAAACTGTTTTTT.

This clone was recorded once. J is TRBJ1-1 and V is TRBV15, with 8 bases lining up with TRBD1. This CDR3 contains 14 residues. The germline V gene encodes CDR1 LNHNV and CDR2 YYDKDF (reference sequence). The V and J ends lost 2 bases and 6 bases, in that order; junction bases with no gene match: 5. The CDR3 DNA follows: TGTGCCACCAGCAGACAGGACAGGGCCCCTGAAGCTTTCTTT. It encodes CATSRQDRAPEAFF.

This clone has more than one count but fewer than ten. The chain uses TRBV10-1 and TRBJ2-2; D assignment may be TRBD1 or TRBD2 (5 bases each). V was pared by 5 bases and J by 6 bases, with 13 bases between. The CDR3 loop spans 14 amino acids. Germline-derived CDR1 and CDR2 are WNHNN and SYGVQD (reference sequence). CDR3 region: CASSRDPLAGELFF. DNA of the CDR3: TGCGCCAGCAGTCGGGACCCCCTGGCCGGGGAGCTGTTTTTT.

The gene calls are TRBV2 and TRBJ2-3; D is tentatively TRBD1 or TRBD2 (5 bases each). The CDR3 has 14 residues. Germline values: CDR1 SNHLY, CDR2 FYNNEI. V shed 8 bases and J shed 0 bases, with 12 bases lying between them. The CDR3 loop is CASGRQTSTDTQYF. CDR3 coding DNA: TGTGCCAGCGGGAGACAGACTAGCACAGATACGCAGTATTTT.

This sequence joins TRBV5-1 and TRBJ2-3; D perhaps matches TRBD1 (5 bases). This CDR3 contains 15 residues. Germline CDR1 is SGHRS and CDR2 is YFSETQ. The V end lost 1 base, the J end lost 3 bases, and 12 bases lay between the germline ends. The CDR3 sequence is CASSLIRAGTDTQYF. The CDR3 DNA is TGCGCCAGCAGCTTGATCAGGGCCGGGACAGATACGCAGTATTTT.

The V call is TRBV4-1, the J call TRBJ2-3; 7 bases are shared with TRBD2. V dropped 1 base and J dropped 6; count of bases not matched to a gene: 7. Per the germline V gene, CDR1 is MGHRA and CDR2 is YSYEKL. There are 15 residues in the CDR3. Here the CDR3 DNA reads TGCGCCAGCAGCCAAGTGGGAGGGATCTCTGATACGCAGTATTTT. Its protein is CASSQVGGISDTQYF.

The chain is built from TRBV29-1 and TRBJ1-1; unclear D gene. Germline-derived CDR1 and CDR2 are SQVTM and ANQGSEA. The V and J ends lost 6 bases and 5 bases respectively, with 16 bases between them. The length of the CDR3 is 13 residues. CDR3 sequence reads: CSVQTSQVTEAFF. The CDR3, as DNA: TGCAGCGTCCAGACATCCCAGGTGACTGAAGCTTTCTTT. Complete variable domain (other parts from reference TRBV29-1 and TRBJ1-1): SAVISQKPSRDICQRGTSLTIQCQVDSQVTMMFWYRQQPGQSLTLIATANQGSEATYESGFVIDKFPISRPNLTFSTLTVSNMSPEDSSIYLCSVQTSQVTEAFFGQGTRLTVV.

V and J are TRBV4-1 and TRBJ1-1, with 11 bases fitting TRBD1. The CDR3 is made up of 15 amino acids. V shed 3 bases and J 0 bases; nucleotides not matched to a gene: 0. Germline values: CDR1 MGHRA, CDR2 YSYEKL. The CDR3 DNA sequence: TGCGCCAGCAGCCAGGGACAGGGGGTGAACACTGAAGCTTTCTTT. It codes for CASSQGQGVNTEAFF.

The V and J genes are TRBV30 and TRBJ2-3; D may be TRBD2 (6 bases). V was cut by 1 base and J by 0 bases, with 8 bases left in between. Germline loops: CDR1 GTSNPN, CDR2 SVGIG (reference sequence). This CDR3 region has 14 residues. The chain's CDR3 is CAWSAGLSTDTQYF. CDR3 DNA: TGTGCCTGGAGTGCGGGACTGAGCACAGATACGCAGTATTTT.